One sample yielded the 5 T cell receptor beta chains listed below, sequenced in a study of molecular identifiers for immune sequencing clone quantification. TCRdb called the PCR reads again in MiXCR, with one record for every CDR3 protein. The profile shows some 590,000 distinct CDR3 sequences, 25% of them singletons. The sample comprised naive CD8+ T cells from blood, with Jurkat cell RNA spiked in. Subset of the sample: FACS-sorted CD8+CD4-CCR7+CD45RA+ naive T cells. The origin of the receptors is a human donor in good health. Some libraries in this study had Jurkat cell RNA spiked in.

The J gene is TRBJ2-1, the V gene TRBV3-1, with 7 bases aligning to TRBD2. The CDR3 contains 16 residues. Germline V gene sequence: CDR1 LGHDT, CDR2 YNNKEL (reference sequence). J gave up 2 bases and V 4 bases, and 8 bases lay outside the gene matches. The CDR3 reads CASSPEAGLTYNEQFF. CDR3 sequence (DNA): TGTGCCAGCAGCCCCGAAGCGGGACTGACCTACAATGAGCAGTTCTTC.

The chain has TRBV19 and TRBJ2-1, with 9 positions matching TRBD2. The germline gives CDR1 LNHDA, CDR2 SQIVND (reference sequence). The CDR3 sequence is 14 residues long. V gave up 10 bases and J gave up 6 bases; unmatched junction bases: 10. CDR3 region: CATQGLAGPNEQFF. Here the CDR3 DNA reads TGTGCCACCCAGGGGCTAGCGGGACCCAATGAGCAGTTCTTC.

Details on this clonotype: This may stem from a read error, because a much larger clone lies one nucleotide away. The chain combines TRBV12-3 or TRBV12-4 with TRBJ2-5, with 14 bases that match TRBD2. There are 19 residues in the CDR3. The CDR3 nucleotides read TGTGCCAGCAGTTCAGGGACTAGCGGGAGAGGGGGTTACCAAGAGACCCGGTACTTC. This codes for CASSSGTSGRGGYQETRYF.

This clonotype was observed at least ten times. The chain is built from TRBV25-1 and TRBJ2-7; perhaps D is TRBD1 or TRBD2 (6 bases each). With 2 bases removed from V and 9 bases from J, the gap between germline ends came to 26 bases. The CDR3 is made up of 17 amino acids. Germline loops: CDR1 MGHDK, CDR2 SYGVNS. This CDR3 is CASSEVGPLGGSDGQYF. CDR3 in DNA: TGTGCCAGCAGTGAAGTTGGACCCCTCGGGGGCAGCGACGGGCAGTACTTC.

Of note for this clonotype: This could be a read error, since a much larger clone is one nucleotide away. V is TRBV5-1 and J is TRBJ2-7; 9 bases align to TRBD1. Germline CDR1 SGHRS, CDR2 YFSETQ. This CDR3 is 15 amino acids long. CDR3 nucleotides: TGCGCCAGCAACTTGGCGGGACAGGGCTCCTACGAGCAGTACTTC. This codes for CASNLAGQGSYEQYF.